A selection of T cell receptor beta chains follows, all from one sample in a study of blood T cells in healthy people across ages. Using its own MiXCR run on the 5' RACE reads, TCRdb lists one record per CDR3 protein. The repertoire includes roughly 2 million distinct CDR3 sequences, about 50% of them detected once, and roughly 2.1% sits in the top ten. The sample comprised blood. Receptors were obtained from a woman aged 35 to 49 in good health. Both conserved end residues are part of each CDR3. A D gene is named only where the DNA matches it firmly. Some rows mark clone size as missing; the rest say once, few, many or name a class of expanded clone.

CDR3aa: CASSHGDRDEEAFF; CDR3nt: TGCGCCAGCAGCCACGGGGACAGGGATGAGGAAGCTTTCTTT; d_gene: TRBD1; j_gene: TRBJ1-1; v_gene: TRBV4-1; abundance: NA
CDR3aa: CSARFRESKTQYF; CDR3nt: TGCAGTGCTAGATTTAGGGAATCTAAGACCCAGTACTTC; d_gene: NA; j_gene: TRBJ2-5; v_gene: TRBV20-1; abundance: NA
CDR3aa: CASSPLHGGGPYEQYF; CDR3nt: TGTGCCAGCAGCCCCCTCCATGGGGGGGGCCCTTACGAGCAGTACTTC; d_gene: NA; j_gene: TRBJ2-7; v_gene: TRBV14; abundance: NA
CDR3aa: CASSPSSVYGYTF; CDR3nt: TGTGCCAGCAGCCCCTCCTCGGTCTATGGCTACACCTTC; d_gene: NA; j_gene: TRBJ1-2; v_gene: TRBV7-2; abundance: NA
CDR3aa: CASSVRTGSSEKLFF; CDR3nt: TGTGCCAGCAGCGTAAGGACAGGGTCTTCTGAAAAACTGTTTTTT; d_gene: TRBD1; j_gene: TRBJ1-4; v_gene: TRBV9; abundance: once
CDR3aa: CSAVDRGHFNEQYF; CDR3nt: TGCAGTGCCGTGGACAGGGGGCATTTTAACGAGCAGTACTTC; d_gene: TRBD1; j_gene: TRBJ2-7; v_gene: TRBV20-1; abundance: NA
CDR3aa: CASSRDRQHEQYF; CDR3nt: TGTGCCAGCAGCCGGGACCGACAACACGAGCAGTACTTC; d_gene: NA; j_gene: TRBJ2-7; v_gene: TRBV6-2/TRBV6-3; abundance: few
CDR3aa: CASSLRSGLNSPLHF; CDR3nt: TGTGCCAGCAGCCTCCGGTCAGGGCTCAATTCACCCCTCCACTTT; d_gene: NA; j_gene: TRBJ1-6; v_gene: TRBV3-1; abundance: NA
CDR3aa: CASSLRDRTPSGANVLTF; CDR3nt: TGTGCCAGCAGCCTCAGGGACAGGACCCCCTCTGGGGCCAACGTCCTGACTTTC; d_gene: TRBD1; j_gene: TRBJ2-6; v_gene: TRBV9; abundance: NA
CDR3aa: CSARGSRGGSYNEQFF; CDR3nt: TGCAGTGCTAGAGGGAGCCGGGGGGGCTCCTACAATGAGCAGTTCTTC; d_gene: TRBD2; j_gene: TRBJ2-1; v_gene: TRBV20-1; abundance: NA
CDR3aa: CASSLGGGLSNEQFF; CDR3nt: TGTGCCAGCAGCTTGGGAGGGGGGCTCAGCAATGAGCAGTTCTTC; d_gene: NA; j_gene: TRBJ2-1; v_gene: TRBV5-4; abundance: NA
CDR3aa: CASFDPRAIYEQYF; CDR3nt: TGTGCCAGCTTCGATCCTAGGGCGATCTACGAGCAGTACTTC; d_gene: NA; j_gene: TRBJ2-7; v_gene: TRBV6-1; abundance: NA
CDR3aa: CASRGLRRPTDTQYF; CDR3nt: TGTGCCAGCAGGGGTCTCAGGCGGCCAACGGATACGCAGTATTTT; d_gene: NA; j_gene: TRBJ2-3; v_gene: TRBV5-5; abundance: few
CDR3aa: CASSLWGAEQFF; CDR3nt: TGTGCCAGCAGTTTATGGGGGGCTGAGCAGTTCTTC; d_gene: NA; j_gene: TRBJ2-1; v_gene: TRBV27; abundance: NA
CDR3aa: CASSTLAGGTQYF; CDR3nt: TGTGCCAGCAGTACCCTAGCGGGGGGGACCCAGTACTTC; d_gene: TRBD2; j_gene: TRBJ2-5; v_gene: TRBV6-6; abundance: NA